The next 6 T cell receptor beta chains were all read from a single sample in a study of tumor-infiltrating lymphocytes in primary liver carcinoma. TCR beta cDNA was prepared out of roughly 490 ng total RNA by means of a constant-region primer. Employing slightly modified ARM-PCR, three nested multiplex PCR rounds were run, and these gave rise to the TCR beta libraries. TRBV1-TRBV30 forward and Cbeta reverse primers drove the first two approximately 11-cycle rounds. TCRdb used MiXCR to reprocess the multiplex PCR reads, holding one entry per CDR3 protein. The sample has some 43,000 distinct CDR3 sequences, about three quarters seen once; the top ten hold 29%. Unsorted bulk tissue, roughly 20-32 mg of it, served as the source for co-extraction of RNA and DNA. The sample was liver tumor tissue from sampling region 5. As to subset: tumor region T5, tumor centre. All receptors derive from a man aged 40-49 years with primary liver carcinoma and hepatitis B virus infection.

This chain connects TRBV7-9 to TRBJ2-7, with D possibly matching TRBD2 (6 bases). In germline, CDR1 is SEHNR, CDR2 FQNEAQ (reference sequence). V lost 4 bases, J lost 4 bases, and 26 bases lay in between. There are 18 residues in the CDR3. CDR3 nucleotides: TGTGCCAGCAGCTCATGTCGATCGGGGACTGGGAGAATGTACGAGCAGTACTTC. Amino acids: CASSSCRSGTGRMYEQYF.

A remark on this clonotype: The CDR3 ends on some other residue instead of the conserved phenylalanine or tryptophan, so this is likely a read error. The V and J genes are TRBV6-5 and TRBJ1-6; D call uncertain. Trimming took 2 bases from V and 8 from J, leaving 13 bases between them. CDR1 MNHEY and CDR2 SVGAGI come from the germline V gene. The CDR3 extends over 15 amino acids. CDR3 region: CASSYTTGEDSPLHL. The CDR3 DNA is TGTGCCAGCAGTTACACGACTGGGGAGGATTCACCCCTCCACCTT.

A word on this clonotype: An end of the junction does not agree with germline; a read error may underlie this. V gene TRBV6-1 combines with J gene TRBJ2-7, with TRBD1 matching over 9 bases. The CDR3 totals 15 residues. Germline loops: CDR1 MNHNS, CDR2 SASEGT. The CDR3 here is CASSETPGQGYKQYF. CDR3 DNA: TGTGCCAGCAGTGAAACGCCGGGACAGGGCTACAAGCAGTACTTC.

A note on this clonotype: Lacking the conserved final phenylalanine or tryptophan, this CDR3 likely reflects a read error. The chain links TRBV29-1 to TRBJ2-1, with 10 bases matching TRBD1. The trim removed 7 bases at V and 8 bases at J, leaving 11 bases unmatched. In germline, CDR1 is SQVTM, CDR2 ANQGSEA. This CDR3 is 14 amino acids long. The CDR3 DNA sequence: TGCAGCGGATTGCCAGGACAGGGGGTAGATGAGCAGTTCCTC. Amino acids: CSGLPGQGVDEQFL.

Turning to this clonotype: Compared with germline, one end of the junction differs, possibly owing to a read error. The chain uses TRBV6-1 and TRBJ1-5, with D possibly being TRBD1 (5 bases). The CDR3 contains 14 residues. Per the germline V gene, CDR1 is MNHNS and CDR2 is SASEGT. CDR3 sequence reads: CDSSEDGGGQPQHF. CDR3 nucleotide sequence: TGTGACAGCAGTGAAGACGGGGGAGGACAGCCCCAGCATTTT.

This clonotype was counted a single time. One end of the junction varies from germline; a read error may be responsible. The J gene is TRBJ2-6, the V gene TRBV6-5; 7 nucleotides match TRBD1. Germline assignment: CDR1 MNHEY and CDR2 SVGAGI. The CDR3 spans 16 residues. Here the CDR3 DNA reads TGTGCCAGCAGGGCAGGGGACAGATCCAGGTCCAACGTCCAGACTTTC. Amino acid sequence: CASRAGDRSRSNVQTF.